These 13 T cell receptor beta chains share one sample of origin, sequenced in a study of T cells in localized non-small cell lung cancer. Produced via immunoSEQ multiplex PCR; TCRdb's table is partial and in-frame only. This sample has 35,000 to 45,000 clones, with more than 90% found just once. The sample in question was peripheral blood, obtained before any cancer treatment. The origin of the receptors is a female donor aged 60 or older with stage I lung adenocarcinoma.

The chain employs TRBV18 and TRBJ1-5; the match to TRBD1 covers 8 bases. The ends lost 4 bases at V and 5 bases at J; junction bases unmatched: 4. CDR1 and CDR2 from the germline V gene are KGHSH and LQKENI. The CDR3 has 14 amino acids. CDR3 residues: CASSLGTGHQPQHF. CDR3 nucleotide sequence: TGTGCCAGCTCACTAGGGACAGGACATCAGCCCCAGCATTTT.

The chain recombines TRBV28 with TRBJ1-2; 8 bases fit TRBD1. V shed 6 bases and J 8 bases; nucleotides not matched to a gene: 11. CDR3 length equals 14 residues. The germline gives CDR1 MDHEN, CDR2 SYDVKM. CDR3 protein: CASREPGGARGYTF. CDR3 coding DNA: TGTGCCAGCAGGGAACCAGGGGGCGCTAGGGGCTACACCTTC.

The chain recombines TRBV7-9 with TRBJ1-1, with 9 bases matching TRBD1. The CDR3 sequence is 14 residues long. The germline CDR1 and CDR2 sequences are SEHNR and FQNEAQ (reference sequence). V trimming: 4 bases; J trimming: 11 bases; junction bases outside the gene matches: 11. Written as DNA, the CDR3 is TGTGCCAGCAGCTCAACCCGGGACAGGGTGTGGGCTTTCTTT. Protein product: CASSSTRDRVWAFF.

V usage is TRBV9 and J usage is TRBJ1-2, with D perhaps matching TRBD1 (6 bases). The CDR3 runs to 17 residues. Trimming cost V 3 bases and J 4 bases, with 22 bases left between them. CDR1 is SGDLS and CDR2 is YYNGEE in the germline V gene. DNA for the CDR3: TGTGCCAGCAGCGCCCCGATGAGGGGGAGCCTGGCCTATGGCTACACCTTC. Translation: CASSAPMRGSLAYGYTF.

This chain connects TRBV30 to TRBJ1-1; 8 positions match TRBD1. The CDR3 loop spans 15 amino acids. V was clipped by 0 bases and J by 0 bases; unmatched bases: 3. CDR1 is GTSNPN and CDR2 is SVGIG in the germline V gene (reference sequence). The CDR3 region is CAWSVTGGMNTEAFF. The CDR3 coding sequence is TGTGCCTGGAGTGTCACAGGGGGAATGAACACTGAAGCTTTCTTT.

The chain is built from TRBV6-5 and TRBJ1-3; no reliable D call. V was trimmed by 6 bases and J by 3 bases, leaving 9 bases between them. Germline V gives CDR1 MNHEY, CDR2 SVGAGI. The CDR3 is made up of 13 amino acids. The CDR3 sequence is CASRKVDGNTIYF. The CDR3 nucleotides read TGTGCCAGCAGAAAGGTTGATGGAAACACCATATATTTT.

The CDR3 protein is CASSLEGAVLTQYF. CDR3 in DNA: TGCGCCAGCAGCTTGGAGGGCGCAGTTCTGACCCAGTACTTC. The rearrangement uses TRBV5-1 and TRBJ2-5; D ambiguous. The CDR3 is 14 amino acids. Between the trimmed V and J ends, which lost 0 bases and 7 bases, there was a span of 13 bases. Germline-derived CDR1 and CDR2 are SGHRS and YFSETQ.

CDR3 DNA: TGTGCCAACAGACAGACCTCTAACTATGGCTACACCTTC. It encodes CANRQTSNYGYTF. This chain uses TRBV2 with TRBJ1-2; tentative D call: TRBD1 (5 bases). The germline V gene encodes CDR1 SNHLY and CDR2 FYNNEI. The V end was cut by 10 bases, the J end by 0 bases, with 12 bases between. The CDR3 runs 13 residues.

This sequence joins TRBV5-1 and TRBJ1-6; 8 bases map to TRBD1. V lost 5 bases, J lost 6 bases, and 7 bases stayed unmatched. Looked up from germline, CDR1 is SGHRS and CDR2 is YFSETQ. The CDR3 covers 15 residues. Here the CDR3 reads CASRGQGAFNSPLHF. The CDR3 DNA is TGCGCCAGCAGAGGCCAGGGGGCGTTTAATTCACCCCTCCACTTT.

The rearrangement joins TRBV27 to TRBJ1-2, with D perhaps TRBD1 (5 bases). V was cut by 3 bases and J by 8 bases, with 13 bases left in between. Germline values: CDR1 MNHEY, CDR2 SMNVEV (reference sequence). The CDR3 loop spans 13 amino acids. CDR3: CASSLVGVWGYTF. CDR3 nucleotide sequence: TGTGCCAGCAGTTTGGTAGGGGTGTGGGGCTACACCTTC.

The chain employs TRBV6-5 and TRBJ1-1, with a weak D call TRBD1 (6 bases). Germline V lookup: CDR1 MNHEY, CDR2 SVGAGI. The CDR3 consists of 14 residues. V was pared by 6 bases and J by 1 base, with 12 bases between. CDR3 nucleotides: TGTGCCAGCAGCCGTTGGACAGAGAACACTGAAGCTTTCTTT. Translated: CASSRWTENTEAFF.

V gene TRBV6-1 combines with J gene TRBJ2-1; D uncertain. Per germline, CDR1 MNHNS and CDR2 SASEGT. The CDR3 consists of 14 residues. Between the trimmed V and J ends, which lost 7 bases and 7 bases, there was a span of 17 bases. CDR3: CASMLWGPRNEQFF. Here the CDR3 DNA reads TGTGCCAGCATGTTGTGGGGTCCTCGGAATGAGCAGTTCTTC.

The J gene is TRBJ2-2, the V gene TRBV5-1; a possible D gene is TRBD2 (6 bases). V was clipped by 4 bases and J by 5 bases, with 18 bases between them. The CDR3 consists of 16 residues. Germline V gives CDR1 SGHRS, CDR2 YFSETQ. In DNA, the CDR3 is TGCGCCAGCAGCATGACGGGGCAGGGAGGAACCGGGGAGCTGTTTTTT. Amino acids: CASSMTGQGGTGELFF.